This T cell receptor (beta chain) was recovered during a study of cytomegalovirus exposure and HLA in healthy donors. Details on this clone: Its antigen is currently unknown.

Use of 60 Vbeta and 13 Jbeta primers characterized the PCR. The method was immunoSEQ multiplex PCR; TCRdb's version includes in-frame clones alone and lacks a portion of them. Found here are tens of thousands of clones; the top ten clones hold roughly 2.8%. Study-level findings and limits: It was in a later analysis that TCR association rates were seen to vary by HLA locus, highest for DRB1 and lowest for HLA-C. Later analysis revealed greater clonal expansion in HLA-associated TCR beta chains than in equally common others.

The TCR sequence derives from a middle-aged man in good health and CMV-seronegative. Sequencing input: PBMCs.

CDR3 protein: CASSLAGGQETQYF. Written as DNA, the CDR3 is TGTGCCAGCAGCTTAGCGGGGGGGCAAGAGACCCAGTACTTC. The rearrangement joins TRBV5-6 to TRBJ2-5, with 10 bases matching TRBD2. Germline loops: CDR1 SGHDT, CDR2 YYEEEE. The CDR3 sequence is 14 residues long. V lost 2 bases, J lost 2 bases, and 0 bases stayed unmatched. Full variable domain (missing parts from reference TRBV5-6 and TRBJ2-5): DAGVTQSPTHLIKTRGQQVTLRCSPKSGHDTVSWYQQALGQGPQFIFQYYEEEERQRGNFPDRFSGHQFPNYSSELNVNALLLGDSALYLCASSLAGGQETQYFGPGTRLLVL.